This passage covers 17 T cell receptor beta chains from one sample sequenced in a study of blood T cells in healthy people across ages. PCR was performed a second time for roughly 7 to 11 cycles using a sample-barcoded 5' primer and a J-beta primer mix. TCRdb independently ran MiXCR on the 5' RACE reads; one entry per CDR3 protein. This table has over 300,000 distinct CDR3 sequences, approximately 52% appearing once. Material for sequencing was blood. The receptors here all came from a man aged 55 to 70 in good health.

This chain joins TRBV27 and TRBJ2-1; 7 positions agree with TRBD1. The CDR3 has 14 residues. The junction had 11 bases not matched to a gene; V was cut back by 6 bases and J by 9 bases. The germline V gene has CDR1 MNHEY and CDR2 SMNVEV (reference sequence). The CDR3 nucleotides are TGTGCCAGCAGGGACAGGCCAAGAATGGGTGAGCAGTTCTTC. This encodes CASRDRPRMGEQFF.

Of note for this clonotype: Being one base from a much bigger clone, this may be a read error. The chain combines TRBV11-2 with TRBJ2-3, with a weak D call TRBD1 (5 bases). V was cut by 5 bases and J by 1 base, with 10 bases left in between. The CDR3 sequence is 14 residues long. Germline CDR1 SGHAT, CDR2 FQNNGV. CDR3: CASSHRQRTDTQYF. DNA for the CDR3: TGTGCCAGCAGCCATCGACAGCGCACAGATACGCAGTATTTT.

This clonotype showed up just a few times. The CDR3 DNA sequence: TGTGCCATCAGTACAGGCTACGAGCAGTACTTC. Residues: CAISTGYEQYF. The chain joins TRBV10-3 to TRBJ2-7; possible D gene TRBD1, 5 bases. The germline V gene encodes CDR1 ENHRY and CDR2 SYGVKD. The CDR3 extends over 11 amino acids. V dropped 5 bases and J dropped 3 bases, with 5 bases sitting between them.

CDR3 region: CASKRDSRLNTEAFF. Written as DNA, the CDR3 is TGTGCCAGCAAGCGGGACAGCCGGCTGAACACTGAAGCTTTCTTT. This rearrangement joins TRBV6-5 to TRBJ1-1, with 7 bases lining up with TRBD1. With V trimmed by 7 bases and J by 0 bases, 8 bases remained unmatched. The CDR3 sequence is 15 residues long. Per germline, CDR1 MNHEY and CDR2 SVGAGI.

The chain couples TRBV27 to TRBJ2-1; 7 bases agree with TRBD2. Trimming removed 7 bases from V and 3 bases from J; junction bases left unmatched: 9. Germline V gene data show CDR1 as MNHEY and CDR2 as SMNVEV (reference sequence). The CDR3 spans 15 residues. The CDR3 reads CASTVGGYLYNEQFF. In DNA form, the CDR3 reads TGTGCCAGCACGGTGGGGGGGTACCTCTACAATGAGCAGTTCTTC.

This clonotype was seen more than once but under ten times. The V and J genes are TRBV5-1 and TRBJ1-2; the match to TRBD1 covers 7 bases. V lost 4 bases, J lost 10 bases, and 16 bases stayed unmatched. Germline V gives CDR1 SGHRS, CDR2 YFSETQ. This CDR3 has 15 residues. CDR3 DNA sequence: TGCGCCAGCAGCGAAGGAGACAGGGACGGGATCTCCTACACCTTC. This translates into CASSEGDRDGISYTF. Full variable domain (remainder filled in from reference TRBV5-1 and TRBJ1-2): KAGVTQTPRYLIKTRGQQVTLSCSPISGHRSVSWYQQTPGQGLQFLFEYFSETQRNKGNFPGRFSGRQFSNSRSEMNVSTLELGDSALYLCASSEGDRDGISYTFGSGTRLTVV.

Points on this clonotype: A much larger clone differs by one base, so this may be a read error. J is TRBJ2-5 and V is TRBV12-3 or TRBV12-4; 7 bases are a match to TRBD1. This CDR3 region has 14 residues. V shed 4 bases and J 13 bases; nucleotides not matched to a gene: 15. The CDR3 sequence: CASSYLQGKGATYF. In nucleotides, the CDR3 is TGTGCCAGCAGTTACCTCCAGGGGAAGGGGGCCACGTACTTC.

The chain is built from TRBV18 and TRBJ2-1, with 7 bases identical to TRBD1. Germline trimming cut 3 bases from V and 1 base from J; bases unmatched to any gene: 3. This CDR3 contains 15 residues. Looked up from germline, CDR1 is KGHSH and CDR2 is LQKENI. The CDR3 DNA is TGTGCCAGCTCACCCGCAGGGGGTTCCTACAATGAGCAGTTCTTC. It codes for CASSPAGGSYNEQFF.

This clonotype was seen many times. This rearrangement joins TRBV15 to TRBJ2-7; D is possibly TRBD2 (5 bases). The ends were cut back, 0 bases at V and 6 bases at J, with 12 bases in the middle. The CDR3 is made up of 14 amino acids. CDR1 is LNHNV, CDR2 YYDKDF, per germline (reference sequence). Written as DNA, the CDR3 is TGTGCCACCAGCAGAGATAGGGAGAACCGCGAGCAGTACTTC. This encodes CATSRDRENREQYF.

This clonotype came up once. The chain carries TRBV28 and TRBJ2-7, with TRBD1 as a possible D gene (6 bases). The V gene lost 1 base and the J gene lost 5 bases, with 12 bases spanning the gap. The CDR3 length is 14 residues. Germline V gene lookup returns CDR1 MDHEN and CDR2 SYDVKM. The DNA of the CDR3 is TGTGCCAGCAGTTTATCCGGGACATACCACGAGCAGTACTTC. Amino acid sequence: CASSLSGTYHEQYF.

V gene TRBV7-2 combines with J gene TRBJ2-1, with D maybe TRBD2 (5 bases). Looked up from germline, CDR1 is SGHTA and CDR2 is FQGNSA. The CDR3 loop spans 15 amino acids. Trimming stripped 1 base from V and 5 bases from J, with 12 bases between. CDR3 in amino acids: CASSLGVARHNEQFF. The CDR3 bases are TGTGCCAGCAGCTTAGGAGTAGCGCGGCACAATGAGCAGTTCTTC.

This chain connects TRBV5-1 to TRBJ2-7, with 13 bases that match TRBD2. The CDR3 consists of 16 residues. With 4 bases clipped from V and 7 bases from J, the junction kept 11 bases outside the gene matches. Germline V gene sequence: CDR1 SGHRS, CDR2 YFSETQ. The DNA for the CDR3 is TGCGCCAGCAGCGCGACTAGCGGGAGGCTTTACAATGAGCAGTACTTC. Encoded protein: CASSATSGRLYNEQYF.

This clonotype was seen more than once but under ten times. CDR3 in DNA: TGCAGTGCTAGAGATCTGGCCCCCCGGGGGATCCAGTACTTC. Amino acids: CSARDLAPRGIQYF. The V gene is TRBV20-1, the J gene TRBJ2-7, with a tentative D call TRBD2 (6 bases). Germline CDR1 reads DFQATT; CDR2 reads SNEGSKA (reference sequence). This CDR3 is 14 amino acids long. V gave up 0 bases and J gave up 10 bases, with 19 bases separating them.

About this clonotype: Just one base apart from a much larger clone, this may be a read error. V gene TRBV5-1 combines with J gene TRBJ2-5; D tentatively fits TRBD1 or TRBD2 (5 bases each). This CDR3 is built from 14 residues. Germline V gene sequence: CDR1 SGHRS, CDR2 YFSETQ. Trimming took off 4 bases at V and 11 bases at J, with 21 bases between the two ends. CDR3 coding DNA: TGCGCCAGCAGCCCGAGGGACCTGAGCCATGAGCAGTACTTC. This encodes CASSPRDLSHEQYF.

V and J are TRBV29-1 and TRBJ1-1; D gene unclear. V lost 2 bases, J lost 8 bases, and 21 bases lay in between. The CDR3 extends over 15 amino acids. The germline CDR1 and CDR2 sequences are SQVTM and ANQGSEA. Written as DNA, the CDR3 is TGCAGCGTTGAATCTATCGCGAAGGTCAGCCGGGAAGCTTTCTTT. This translates into CSVESIAKVSREAFF.

This clonotype came up many times. The chain employs TRBV29-1 and TRBJ2-1; 15 nucleotides match TRBD2. The germline V gene has CDR1 SQVTM and CDR2 ANQGSEA. This CDR3 spans 15 amino acids. V was clipped by 6 bases and J by 8 bases; unmatched bases: 8. CDR3 region: CSVPRTSGRADEQFF. CDR3 bases: TGCAGCGTGCCCCGGACTAGCGGGAGGGCCGATGAGCAGTTCTTC.

In its sample, this clonotype was seen a few times. The chain couples TRBV7-6 to TRBJ2-7; D unclear. The CDR3 is 8 residues long. The germline V and J ends were trimmed by 7 bases and 5 bases, with 0 bases remaining between them. From germline, CDR1 is SGHVS and CDR2 FNYEAQ. In DNA, the CDR3 is TGTGCCAGCAACGAGCAGTACTTC. It is translated as CASNEQYF.